This entry concerns a single T cell receptor beta chain. This clonotype was picked up many times. Its antigen is not yet known. The record has no base qualities; no much larger clone is one base away. The ophthalmopathy patients had moderately to severely active disease, with a Clinical Activity Score of 3 or higher, a NOSPECS grade of 4 or higher, and a disease duration of less than 3 months. Anyone with other autoimmune diseases, uncontrolled infections, pregnancy or lactation was excluded from the study. Clinical symptoms, serum thyroxine, TRAb, thyroid ultrasound and orbital computed tomography were used for diagnosis. PBMCs were isolated from more than 9 ml of fresh peripheral blood by Ficoll-Paque density gradient centrifugation. Trizol reagent was used to extract the total RNA, and its quality was then checked on an Agilent 2100 Bioanalyzer. For repertoire sequencing, TCR beta CDR3 regions were amplified from RNA transcripts. The first round of RT-PCR was done with HTBI primers and the Qiagen OneStep RT-PCR kit, and was followed by a second round of multiplex PCR, then size selection and purification. Libraries were sequenced on an Illumina HiSeq2000 using paired-end 100 bp reads. The original methods were these. Reads were processed with SOAPnuke, discarding reads with adapters, uncalled bases, mean Phred below 15, or no exact constant-primer or identifier match. COPE v1.2.5 was used to merge high-quality paired reads. Each unique nucleotide sequence was defined as a clonotype, and clonotypes were aligned to IMGT TRB V, D and J references with MiTCR v1.1. The analysis was limited to V-J combinations with a frequency above 0.0001, which together covered approximately 99% of repertoires. A TCR clonal expansion and chaos score per V-J combination was defined as the ratio of F50 clonal expansion to chaos observed in the TCRdist matrix. Welch's t-statistics and random forest were used to reduce the features to some 13 V-J combinations, which were then used as input to a naive Bayes classifier. The similarity between thyroid and blood repertoires was quantified using the Morisita-Horn index. Through fastp at Q25 and MiXCR, TCRdb rebuilt clones from the public reads, retaining in-frame beta chains. Each CDR3 protein gets just one entry, which takes the most common genes and DNA from the rows behind it. V and J calls and clone size were set by TCRdb, not the authors. The sample table records almost 400,000 distinct CDR3 sequences; 18% of these occur just once. The ten biggest clones cover 1.6% of the sample.

This entry comes from a study of Graves' ophthalmopathy and Graves' hyperthyroidism (dated by TCRdb to about 2018). About the investigation overall: Peripheral blood was collected at initial diagnosis, prior to any treatment. To tell Graves' ophthalmopathy apart from Graves' hyperthyroidism, and to predict which patients would progress to ophthalmopathy, the study relied on TCR beta repertoire signatures. In total, 120 to 150 blood samples were TCR-sequenced: 40 to 45 ophthalmopathy, under 85 hyperthyroidism and roughly 17 hyperthyroidism-to-ophthalmopathy patients. To explore V-J signatures distinguishing ophthalmopathy from hyperthyroidism, a discovery set of some 100 patients (roughly 44 ophthalmopathy, over 55 stable hyperthyroidism) was enrolled. For independent validation, a separate cohort was made up of some 18 hyperthyroidism patients plus 17 patients who later progressed from hyperthyroidism to ophthalmopathy. In 6 or 7 hyperthyroidism patients, T-cell repertoires of thyroid tissue and blood were compared. Following sampling, methimazole starting at 30 mg daily was administered to hyperthyroidism patients, and high-dose intravenous methylprednisolone was administered to ophthalmopathy patients. The roughly 100 discovery patients were divided at random into training and test sets in a 7:3 ratio. General findings and caveats noted by the study authors: Most expanded thyroid clonotypes with a frequency above 0.001 also appeared in blood, which suggests that blood repertoires may reflect the immune response in the thyroid. In validation, the model predicted ophthalmopathy progression with nearly 71% sensitivity and 72.22% specificity; 12 predicted patients were CT-confirmed with GO in a median of around 6.5 months. The 13-signature model separated ophthalmopathy from stable hyperthyroidism with approximately 90% sensitivity and less than 83% specificity in cross-validation, and 80%/75% in the test set. Sample size was not predetermined statistically, and investigators were not blinded to group allocation.

The germline V gene gives CDR1 as SGHRS and CDR2 as YFSETQ. V is clipped by 3 bases and J by 0 bases, and the sequence between their germline boundaries is 6 bases long. The CDR3 sequence holds 14 residues, the cysteine and phenylalanine included. The sequence is cut down to CDR3 DNA, 42 bases in frame from base 1. The sample was peripheral blood. This clonotype was sampled from a woman aged 18-30 years with Graves' ophthalmopathy. Donor details come from another sample of the same person, matched by shared clones. The sequence links TRBV5-1 to TRBJ2-2; the D gene lacks a confident call. The encoded CDR3 is CASSSRPNTGELFF. The sequenced DNA is TGCGCCAGCAGCTCTCGTCCGAACACCGGGGAGCTGTTTTTT.